This T cell receptor (beta chain) was recorded in a study of identical twins. Study results and limitations: Zero-insertion analyses could be partly confounded by invariant MAIT and iNKT cells. Memory repertoires showed no such pattern, whereas abundant cord blood beta clonotypes carried fewer insertions. In monozygotic twins, models underestimated the sharing of out-of-frame TCR alpha.

TCRdb reanalysed the 5' RACE reads using MiXCR and keeps one entry per CDR3 protein. The sample consists of approximately 690,000 distinct CDR3 sequences, roughly 6% of them appearing once. The V end was cut by 0 bases, the J end by 10 bases, with 13 bases between. This CDR3 has 14 residues. Germline CDR1 reads SNHLY; CDR2 reads FYNNEI. About this clonotype: Its specificity is not known.

The clonotype originates from a man aged 18 to 35 in good health. The chain couples TRBV2 to TRBJ2-4; D not resolved. The sample consisted of naive T cells sorted from blood. The CDR3 DNA is TGTGCCAGCAGTGAAGCTTTTGGACGATGGATTCAGTACTTC. It yields the protein CASSEAFGRWIQYF. Combining the CDR3 with reference TRBV2 and TRBJ2-4 gives the whole variable domain EPEVTQTPSHQVTQMGQEVILRCVPISNHLYFYWYRQILGQKVEFLVSFYNNEISEKSEIFDDQFSVERPDGSNFTLKIRSTKLEDSAMYFCASSEAFGRWIQYFGAGTRLSVL.